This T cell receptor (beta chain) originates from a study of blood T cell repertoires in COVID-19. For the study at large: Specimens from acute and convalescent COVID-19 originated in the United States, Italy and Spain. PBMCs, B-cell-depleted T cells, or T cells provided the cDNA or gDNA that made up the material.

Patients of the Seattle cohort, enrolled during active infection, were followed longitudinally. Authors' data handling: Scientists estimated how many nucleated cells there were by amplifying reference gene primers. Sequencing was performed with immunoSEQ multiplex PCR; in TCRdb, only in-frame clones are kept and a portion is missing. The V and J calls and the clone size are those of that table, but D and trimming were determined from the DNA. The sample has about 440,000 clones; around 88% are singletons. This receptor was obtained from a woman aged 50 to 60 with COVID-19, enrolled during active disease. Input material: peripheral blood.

The CDR3 DNA sequence: TGTGCCAGCAGCTTGTTAGGTGAGGGTCAAGAGACCCAGTACTTC. Translating gives CASSLLGEGQETQYF. This rearrangement joins TRBV5-4 to TRBJ2-5; tentatively, D is TRBD2 (5 bases). CDR3 length: 15 amino acids. V lost 1 base to trimming and J lost 2 bases, with 12 bases between them. Per germline, CDR1 SGHNT and CDR2 YYREEE (reference sequence).